Following are 6 T cell receptor beta chains from one sample sequenced in a study of cytomegalovirus exposure and HLA in healthy donors. It was with 60 Vbeta and 13 Jbeta primers that the PCR ran. Data came from immunoSEQ multiplex PCR; TCRdb stores just in-frame clones and leaves some out. The sample includes about 120,000 clones, roughly 80% of them seen just once. The sample comprised PBMCs. The receptors shown here come from a man aged 25-45 years in good health and CMV-seronegative.

V gene TRBV5-4 combines with J gene TRBJ2-1; 12 positions match TRBD2. The germline V gene encodes CDR1 SGHNT and CDR2 YYREEE (reference sequence). The length of the CDR3 is 15 residues. Losses at the gene ends were 3 bases for V and 5 bases for J; bases not matched to a gene: 3. The CDR3 here is CASSWTSGADNEQFF. The CDR3 DNA reads as TGTGCCAGCAGCTGGACTAGCGGGGCTGACAATGAGCAGTTCTTC. Using reference TRBV5-4 and TRBJ2-1 for the parts outside the CDR3, the full variable domain is ETGVTQSPTHLIKTRGQQVTLRCSSQSGHNTVSWYQQALGQGPQFIFQYYREEENGRGNFPPRFSGLQFPNYSSELNVNALELDDSALYLCASSWTSGADNEQFFGPGTRLTVL.

J is TRBJ1-2 and V is TRBV6-6; perhaps TRBD1 as D (5 bases). Trimming took off 7 bases at V and 2 bases at J, with 17 bases between the two ends. The CDR3 has 15 amino acids. Germline V lookup: CDR1 MNHNY, CDR2 SVGAGI (reference sequence). As DNA, the CDR3 is TGTGCCAGCACCTCGCCCAGGGCCGAGAACTATGGCTACACCTTC. It translates to CASTSPRAENYGYTF.

The chain is built from TRBV6-4 and TRBJ2-7; TRBD2 agrees at 7 bases. Germline CDR1 reads MRHNA; CDR2 reads SNTAGT. V was clipped by 4 bases and J by 3 bases; unmatched bases: 3. The CDR3 is 13 amino acids. CDR3 sequence reads: CASSVGGDYEQYF. The CDR3, as DNA: TGTGCCAGCAGTGTGGGGGGGGACTACGAGCAGTACTTC.

The V gene is TRBV19, the J gene TRBJ2-1; D is possibly TRBD1 (6 bases). The CDR3 sequence is 16 residues long. The germline V and J ends were trimmed by 3 bases and 0 bases, with 12 bases remaining between them. The V gene's germline CDR1 is LNHDA and CDR2 SQIVND (reference sequence). DNA of the CDR3: TGTGCCAGTAGTATTTCGGGACACAGCTCCTACAATGAGCAGTTCTTC. This gives the protein CASSISGHSSYNEQFF.

The chain uses TRBV28 and TRBJ2-5, with 8 bases fitting TRBD2. From germline, CDR1 is MDHEN and CDR2 SYDVKM. V dropped 7 bases and J dropped 0; count of bases not matched to a gene: 10. The CDR3 is 16 amino acids. The chain's CDR3 is CASIKIAGTYQETQYF. The CDR3 DNA reads TGTGCCAGCATTAAGATAGCGGGGACGTACCAAGAGACCCAGTACTTC.

This clone was found a few times. The chain joins TRBV6-5 to TRBJ1-5; 9 bases are shared with TRBD1. CDR1 and CDR2 from the germline V gene are MNHEY and SVGAGI. The ends lost 6 bases at V and 0 bases at J; junction bases unmatched: 3. The CDR3 is 15 amino acids. The CDR3 loop reads CASRGTGYSNQPQHF. CDR3 in DNA: TGTGCCAGCAGGGGGACAGGGTATAGCAATCAGCCCCAGCATTTT.